The clone carrying this T cell receptor (beta chain) was seen more than once but under ten times. The antigen is not known. Per the germline V gene, CDR1 is SGHVS and CDR2 is FQNEAQ. CDR3 length: 14 amino acids. Trimming removed 4 bases from V and 2 bases from J, with 9 bases in between. This sample was taken from a study of beta chain features in type 1 diabetes. Study outcomes and limitations: Type 1 diabetes patients had TCRB CDR3s that were shorter (moderately but significantly so) in all four CD4+ subsets.

Of the isolated RNA, all was reverse transcribed, and so the sequenced material was expressed TCRB transcripts. The data were produced by immunoSEQ multiplex PCR, yet TCRdb's version contains in-frame clones alone and is incomplete. Of roughly 730,000 clones in the sample, roughly an eighth were seen once. This clonotype was obtained from a man in his late teens or twenties with type 1 diabetes. Sequences were obtained from naive CD4+ T cells from blood. V is TRBV7-8 and J is TRBJ1-5; D possibly corresponds to TRBD1 (5 bases). For the CDR3, the DNA is TGTGCCAGCAGCTCCGGAGGGGGCAATCAGCCCCAGCATTTT. Its translation is CASSSGGGNQPQHF.